This entry lists 27 T cell receptor beta chains sequenced from one sample in a study of blood T cells in healthy people across ages. The use of a sample-barcoded 5' primer and a J-beta primer mix characterized a second PCR of roughly 7 to 11 cycles. A single record per CDR3 protein comes from TCRdb applying MiXCR to the 5' RACE reads. This table has around 800,000 distinct CDR3 sequences, about 59% appearing once. Specimen: blood. Receptor source: a man in his thirties or forties in good health.

CDR3 bases: TGTGCCAGCAGCCACACAGGGGTCAATGAGCAGTTCTTC. Translating gives CASSHTGVNEQFF. The rearrangement joins TRBV7-9 to TRBJ2-1, with 7 bases that match TRBD1. Germline assignment: CDR1 SEHNR and CDR2 FQNEAQ (reference sequence). The trim removed 5 bases at V and 6 bases at J, leaving 4 bases unmatched. The CDR3 totals 13 residues.

The CDR3 protein is CSVQGIAYEQYF. CDR3 in DNA: TGCAGCGTTCAGGGAATAGCCTACGAGCAGTACTTC. The V and J genes are TRBV29-1 and TRBJ2-7, with D maybe TRBD1 (5 bases). V dropped 5 bases and J dropped 2 bases, with 10 bases sitting between them. CDR1 and CDR2 from the germline V gene are SQVTM and ANQGSEA. The CDR3 is made up of 12 amino acids.

The CDR3 reads CSVGQAGTANEKLFF. CDR3 DNA: TGCAGCGTGGGCCAGGCGGGAACGGCGAATGAAAAACTGTTTTTT. The chain couples TRBV29-1 to TRBJ1-4; D is unclear. The V gene's germline CDR1 is SQVTM and CDR2 ANQGSEA. V shed 6 bases and J shed 5 bases, with 19 bases lying between them. The CDR3 spans 15 residues.

As for this clonotype: Compared with germline, one end of the junction differs, possibly owing to a read error. The chain recombines TRBV7-9 with TRBJ2-7, with 9 bases lining up with TRBD1. The CDR3 has 15 residues. Germline V gives CDR1 SEHNR, CDR2 FQNEAQ (reference sequence). The CDR3 coding sequence is TGTGCCGGCAGTTTTCCCCCGGGACAGGGACGCGAGCAGTACTTC. This sequence encodes CAGSFPPGQGREQYF.

The table lists this clonotype with a few counts. The chain carries TRBV7-9 and TRBJ2-7; a possible D gene is TRBD1 (5 bases). Germline values: CDR1 SEHNR, CDR2 FQNEAQ (reference sequence). V gave up 1 base and J gave up 5 bases, with 15 bases separating them. The CDR3 contains 15 residues. CDR3 DNA sequence: TGTGCCAGCAGCTTAGGACCAGGGATCATCAACGAGCAGTACTTC. Translation gives CASSLGPGIINEQYF.

The chain links TRBV2 to TRBJ2-1; 11 nucleotides line up with TRBD1. Gene TRBJ2-7 matches the end of the DNA better, so the J call may be wrong. This CDR3 has 15 amino acids. In germline, CDR1 is SNHLY, CDR2 FYNNEI. The CDR3 sequence is CASRHGQGADNEQYF. In DNA, the CDR3 is TGTGCCAGCAGACACGGACAGGGGGCGGACAATGAGCAGTACTTC.

The rearrangement uses TRBV20-1 and TRBJ2-5, with TRBD2 as a possible D gene (5 bases). V lost 4 bases and J lost 5, with 20 bases in between. CDR3 length: 15 residues. Per germline, CDR1 DFQATT and CDR2 SNEGSKA (reference sequence). Here the CDR3 reads CSAMSARRRSETQYF. The CDR3 DNA follows: TGCAGTGCTATGAGTGCACGGCGGAGGTCCGAGACCCAGTACTTC.

The J gene is TRBJ2-5, the V gene TRBV20-1; TRBD2 matches 11 bases. CDR1 is DFQATT, CDR2 SNEGSKA, per germline (reference sequence). This CDR3 comprises 16 residues. J gave up 4 bases and V 0 bases, and 7 bases lay outside the gene matches. The CDR3 here is CSARDPSGGRGETQYF. The DNA for the CDR3 is TGCAGTGCTAGAGATCCTAGCGGGGGGAGGGGAGAGACCCAGTACTTC.

This clonotype was observed a single time. This chain joins TRBV9 and TRBJ2-3, with D unclear. The V end lost 3 bases, the J end lost 4 bases, and 21 bases lay between the germline ends. Germline values: CDR1 SGDLS, CDR2 YYNGEE. The CDR3 has 17 amino acids. Written as DNA, the CDR3 is TGTGCCAGCAGCGCCCGTACGTCGTCGGGCGCGGCAGATACGCAGTATTTT. Translation gives CASSARTSSGAADTQYF.

The chain joins TRBV21-1 to TRBJ2-7. TRBV21-1 is flagged as a pseudogene. This CDR3 contains 10 residues. The CDR3 region has the DNA TGTGCCAGAGCGATTCTCGAGCAGTACTTC. It encodes CARAILEQYF.

This clonotype was picked up many times. V is TRBV18 and J is TRBJ2-7; 12 bases map to TRBD2. CDR1 is KGHSH, CDR2 LQKENI, per germline. Trimming at V came to 5 bases and at J to 1 base, leaving 3 bases not matched to a gene. The CDR3 runs 15 residues. The CDR3 loop is CASSGLAGNSYEQYF. CDR3 coding DNA: TGTGCCAGCTCAGGACTAGCGGGGAATTCCTACGAGCAGTACTTC.

The table lists this clonotype with a few counts. The rearrangement joins TRBV3-1 to TRBJ1-4; the D is unclear. CDR1 and CDR2 from the germline V gene are LGHDT and YNNKEL (reference sequence). The ends were cut back, 4 bases at V and 8 bases at J, with 17 bases in the middle. This CDR3 is 15 amino acids long. The CDR3: CASSPVASSGEKLFF. CDR3 sequence (DNA): TGTGCCAGCAGCCCGGTCGCCTCCTCTGGGGAAAAACTGTTTTTT.

This rearrangement joins TRBV7-2 to TRBJ2-5, with 10 positions matching TRBD2. CDR3 length: 16 residues. V was pared by 1 base and J by 11 bases, with 13 bases of the junction left unmatched. The V gene's germline CDR1 is SGHTA and CDR2 FQGNSA. The CDR3 nucleotides read TGTGCCAGCAGCTTAGGAGGCACTAGCGGGGACGGAGAGCAGTACTTC. Amino acid sequence: CASSLGGTSGDGEQYF.

This clonotype was detected a few times. The chain carries TRBV20-1 and TRBJ2-1; maybe TRBD2 (5 bases). V shed 6 bases and J shed 2 bases, with 17 bases lying between them. This CDR3 has 15 residues. The germline CDR1 and CDR2 sequences are DFQATT and SNEGSKA (reference sequence). CDR3 in DNA: TGCAGTGCCGACGGGATCCCCGGAGCCTACAATGAGCAGTTCTTC. Residues: CSADGIPGAYNEQFF.

This clonotype has just a few counts. This sequence joins TRBV20-1 and TRBJ2-5; D may correspond to TRBD1 or TRBD2 (6 bases each). Trimming removed 5 bases at V and 5 bases at J, with 9 bases between. There are 11 residues in the CDR3. The germline CDR1 and CDR2 sequences are DFQATT and SNEGSKA (reference sequence). The CDR3 nucleotides read TGCAGTGCTCTAGGGGGGGAGACCCAGTACTTC. This translates into CSALGGETQYF.

The genes are TRBV9 and TRBJ1-2, with TRBD1 matching 9 bases. Germline-derived CDR1 and CDR2 are SGDLS and YYNGEE. Germline trimming cut 5 bases from V and 5 bases from J; bases unmatched to any gene: 10. The CDR3 spans 15 residues. CDR3 region: CASRGEDRGFYGYTF. As DNA, the CDR3 is TGTGCCAGCAGGGGAGAGGACAGGGGTTTTTATGGCTACACCTTC.

V gene TRBV7-3 combines with J gene TRBJ2-1; possibly TRBD1 or TRBD2 for D (5 bases each). Looked up from germline, CDR1 is SGHTA and CDR2 is FQGTGA. CDR3 length: 15 residues. The germline V and J ends were trimmed by 0 bases and 10 bases, with 16 bases remaining between them. CDR3 sequence: CASSLTRTGSGEQFF. The CDR3 DNA reads as TGTGCCAGCAGCTTAACCCGTACGGGGTCAGGGGAGCAGTTCTTC.

This rearrangement joins TRBV7-7 to TRBJ2-5; 10 nucleotides line up with TRBD1. This CDR3 is 14 amino acids long. J gave up 4 bases and V 5 bases, and 4 bases lay outside the gene matches. The V gene's germline CDR1 is SSHAT and CDR2 FNYEAQ (reference sequence). This CDR3 reads CASSRTGGLETQYF. As DNA, the CDR3 is TGTGCCAGCAGCCGGACAGGGGGACTAGAGACCCAGTACTTC.

This chain joins TRBV20-1 and TRBJ1-4, with unresolved D. Germline CDR1 reads DFQATT; CDR2 reads SNEGSKA (reference sequence). The V gene lost 3 bases and the J gene lost 5 bases, with 10 bases spanning the gap. The CDR3 is 13 amino acids. The CDR3 region is CSASAGRNEKLFF. CDR3 coding DNA: TGCAGTGCTAGCGCAGGCAGGAATGAAAAACTGTTTTTT.

This clonotype showed up just a few times. The chain is built from TRBV20-1 and TRBJ2-1; possible D gene TRBD1, 5 bases. This CDR3 has 16 residues. CDR1 and CDR2 (germline): DFQATT, SNEGSKA (reference sequence). Trimming shortened V by 1 base and J by 0 bases, and 13 bases separated the two germline ends. CDR3: CSARGGLGASYNEQFF. The CDR3 nucleotides are TGCAGTGCTAGAGGCGGTCTTGGGGCCTCCTACAATGAGCAGTTCTTC.

The genes are TRBV28 and TRBJ1-5; 8 nucleotides agree with TRBD1. V was clipped by 5 bases and J by 6 bases; unmatched bases: 12. Germline CDR1 is MDHEN and CDR2 is SYDVKM. CDR3 length: 16 residues. The CDR3 DNA is TGTGCCAGCAGTCCCCACTTAGGACAGGGCAGTCAGCCCCAGCATTTT. It yields the protein CASSPHLGQGSQPQHF.

The rearrangement links TRBV14 to TRBJ2-5; D possibly uses TRBD1 or TRBD2 (6 bases each). V lost 1 base, J lost 11 bases, and 14 bases lay in between. The CDR3 runs to 13 residues. Germline CDR1 reads SGHDN; CDR2 reads FVKESK. The CDR3 DNA reads TGTGCCAGCAGCCAAGGAGGAGGGGACAAGCAGTACTTC. Its translation is CASSQGGGDKQYF. The whole variable domain, filled in from reference TRBV14 and TRBJ2-5, reads EAGVTQFPSHSVIEKGQTVTLRCDPISGHDNLYWYRRVMGKEIKFLLHFVKESKQDESGMPNNRFLAERTGGTYSTLKVQPAELEDSGVYFCASSQGGGDKQYFGPGTRLLVL.

Only a few counts were recorded for this clonotype. V gene TRBV6-5 combines with J gene TRBJ2-1; maybe TRBD2 (5 bases). The CDR3 has 18 residues. In germline, CDR1 is MNHEY, CDR2 SVGAGI. The V gene lost 2 bases and the J gene lost 14 bases, with 31 bases spanning the gap. The CDR3 DNA is TGTGCCAGCAGTTACAGGCTCGGGAAGGCCCGGAGCAGCCCGGGCGAGTTCTTC. This translates into CASSYRLGKARSSPGEFF.

This clonotype was counted only a few times. The gene calls are TRBV10-3 and TRBJ2-6, with D perhaps given as TRBD1 or TRBD2 (5 bases each). CDR3 length: 16 amino acids. V lost 5 bases and J lost 2, with 13 bases in between. Germline V gene sequence: CDR1 ENHRY, CDR2 SYGVKD. The CDR3 region is CAISSGDPPGANVLTF. As DNA, the CDR3 is TGTGCCATCAGTTCCGGGGACCCACCTGGGGCCAACGTCCTGACTTTC.

The gene calls are TRBV7-2 and TRBJ2-7, with 10 bases fitting TRBD2. Germline lookup yields CDR1 SGHTA and CDR2 FQGNSA. Trimming at V came to 3 bases and at J to 3 bases, leaving 2 bases not matched to a gene. CDR3 length equals 14 residues. CDR3 DNA: TGTGCCAGCAGCTTGGGACTAGCGAACTACGAGCAGTACTTC. Its translation: CASSLGLANYEQYF.

This clonotype is a singleton in its sample. The chain joins TRBV4-3 to TRBJ1-5; tentative D call: TRBD1 (5 bases). The CDR3 is 16 residues long. Germline CDR1 and CDR2: LGHNA and YSLEER. Trimming left V 1 base short and J 3 bases short, with 13 bases between. The CDR3 DNA follows: TGCGCCAGCAGCCAAGGTTTAGGGGCTTTCAATCAGCCCCAGCATTTT. As protein: CASSQGLGAFNQPQHF.

This chain joins TRBV7-2 and TRBJ2-1, with 10 bases aligning to TRBD2. Germline trimming cut 5 bases from V and 8 bases from J; bases unmatched to any gene: 6. Germline CDR1 SGHTA, CDR2 FQGNSA. The CDR3 length is 14 residues. The CDR3 is CASSTQRGGHEQFF. Here the CDR3 DNA reads TGTGCCAGCAGCACACAGCGGGGGGGCCATGAGCAGTTCTTC.